This passage covers 27 T cell receptor beta chains from one sample sequenced in a study of blood T cell repertoires in COVID-19. The data were produced by immunoSEQ multiplex PCR, yet TCRdb's version contains in-frame clones alone and is incomplete. This table has 150,000 or so clones, 87% appearing once. The material sequenced was peripheral blood. The receptor set was obtained from a woman between 70 and 85 years old with COVID-19, enrolled during active disease.

CDR3 coding DNA: TGTGCCAGCAGTGACCAGATGAACACTGAAGCTTTCTTT. It specifies CASSDQMNTEAFF. This chain uses TRBV2 with TRBJ1-1; D is unresolved. The germline V gene has CDR1 SNHLY and CDR2 FYNNEI. Trimming took off 3 bases at V and 0 bases at J, with 5 bases between the two ends. This CDR3 has 13 amino acids.

This clone was counted once. CDR3 in amino acids: CASSYPGGGYTF. DNA of the CDR3: TGTGCCAGCAGTTACCCCGGGGGAGGCTACACCTTC. The rearrangement uses TRBV6-5 and TRBJ1-2; the D gene is possibly TRBD1 (5 bases). V lost 2 bases to trimming and J lost 8 bases, with 9 bases between them. The CDR3 has 12 residues. The germline CDR1 and CDR2 sequences are MNHEY and SVGAGI.

The chain uses TRBV28 and TRBJ1-2; 7 bases match TRBD1. Germline values: CDR1 MDHEN, CDR2 SYDVKM. This CDR3 has 15 amino acids. The trim removed 1 base at V and 7 bases at J, leaving 9 bases unmatched. CDR3 amino acids: CASSLSDDRVGGYTF. In nucleotides, the CDR3 is TGTGCCAGCAGTTTATCCGATGACAGGGTCGGTGGCTACACCTTC.

The chain's CDR3 is CASSLAGGFTDTQYF. In nucleotides, the CDR3 is TGTGCCAGCAGCTTAGCGGGGGGGTTCACAGATACGCAGTATTTT. This chain joins TRBV7-2 and TRBJ2-3; 7 positions match TRBD2. Per germline, CDR1 SGHTA and CDR2 FQGNSA. The CDR3 is made up of 15 amino acids. V shed 0 bases, J shed 2 bases, and the junction held 2 bases outside the gene matches. Filled out from reference TRBV7-2 and TRBJ2-3, the complete variable domain reads GAGVSQSPSNKVTEKGKDVELRCDPISGHTALYWYRQSLGQGLEFLIYFQGNSAPDKSGLPSDRFSAERTGGSVSTLTIQRTQQEDSAVYLCASSLAGGFTDTQYFGPGTRLTVL.

The V and J genes are TRBV4-1 and TRBJ1-6; TRBD1 might be the D (6 bases). The V end lost 4 bases, the J end lost 0 bases, and 16 bases lay between the germline ends. CDR3 length equals 18 residues. The germline CDR1 and CDR2 sequences are MGHRA and YSYEKL. This chain's CDR3 is CASSREGGQRSYNSPLHF. The CDR3 bases are TGCGCCAGCAGCCGGGAAGGAGGACAGCGCTCCTATAATTCACCCCTCCACTTT.

The chain couples TRBV28 to TRBJ2-7; 9 bases fit TRBD1. Trimming at V came to 6 bases and at J to 7 bases, leaving 10 bases not matched to a gene. This CDR3 has 14 residues. CDR1 is MDHEN, CDR2 SYDVKM, per germline. DNA for the CDR3: TGTGCCAGCAGAGGACAGGGGTGGTCGGATGAGCAGTACTTC. Translation: CASRGQGWSDEQYF.

CDR3 region: CASSLTGEGSPLHF. CDR3 DNA: TGTGCCAGCAGTTTGACAGGGGAAGGTTCACCCCTCCACTTT. V usage is TRBV6-5 and J usage is TRBJ1-6, with 8 bases lining up with TRBD1. The CDR3 spans 14 residues. Germline CDR1 reads MNHEY; CDR2 reads SVGAGI. V shed 4 bases, J shed 9 bases, and the junction held 5 bases outside the gene matches.

A single count supports this clone. The V and J genes are TRBV7-2 and TRBJ1-5; 7 nucleotides agree with TRBD1. The V segment lost 0 bases and the J segment 3 bases; nucleotides outside the gene matches: 5. This CDR3 is 16 amino acids long. The germline V gene has CDR1 SGHTA and CDR2 FQGNSA. CDR3 residues: CASSLASGGNNQPQHF. CDR3 nucleotides: TGTGCCAGCAGCTTAGCGTCAGGGGGAAACAATCAGCCCCAGCATTTT.

V gene TRBV19 combines with J gene TRBJ1-3; TRBD1 might be the D (6 bases). This CDR3 spans 18 amino acids. The ends were cut back, 6 bases at V and 0 bases at J, with 21 bases in the middle. The germline V gene has CDR1 LNHDA and CDR2 SQIVND (reference sequence). The CDR3 region has the DNA TGTGCCAGTAGCACTTTACCGGGACAAGGTGCCTCTGGAAACACCATATATTTT. Translated: CASSTLPGQGASGNTIYF.

This clone appeared once. V gene TRBV6-6 combines with J gene TRBJ2-3; 14 nucleotides agree with TRBD2. This CDR3 contains 15 residues. Germline lookup yields CDR1 MNHNY and CDR2 SVGAGI (reference sequence). J gave up 12 bases and V 4 bases, and 9 bases lay outside the gene matches. CDR3 sequence (DNA): TGTGCCAGCAGTTCAAGACTAGCGGGGGGGGATAGACAGTATTTT. Its protein is CASSSRLAGGDRQYF.

The chain carries TRBV11-2 and TRBJ2-3; TRBD2 aligns across 11 bases. V gave up 1 base and J gave up 5 bases; unmatched junction bases: 5. Germline V gene data show CDR1 as SGHAT and CDR2 as FQNNGV. The CDR3 runs to 16 residues. CDR3 region: CASSLVAGGRVDTQYF. Written as DNA, the CDR3 is TGTGCCAGCAGCTTAGTAGCGGGGGGGCGGGTAGATACGCAGTATTTT.

This chain connects TRBV7-3 to TRBJ2-3; 9 bases fit TRBD2. The germline gives CDR1 SGHTA, CDR2 FQGTGA. The V segment lost 1 base and the J segment 0 bases; nucleotides outside the gene matches: 11. This CDR3 contains 19 residues. The CDR3 nucleotides are TGTGCCAGCAGCTTAAGGGGCCTAGCGGGGCCTACTAGCACAGATACGCAGTATTTT. Amino acids: CASSLRGLAGPTSTDTQYF.

V and J are TRBV6-2 or TRBV6-3 and TRBJ1-2, with TRBD1 matching over 7 bases. Germline CDR1 and CDR2: MNHEY and SVGEGT. Trimming at V came to 5 bases and at J to 6 bases, leaving 9 bases not matched to a gene. CDR3 size: 14 residues. CDR3 protein: CASSKSRGANGYTF. The CDR3 DNA is TGTGCCAGCAGTAAAAGCAGGGGGGCGAATGGCTACACCTTC.

V gene TRBV30 combines with J gene TRBJ1-2, with TRBD1 matching 7 bases. The CDR3 extends over 13 amino acids. CDR1 is GTSNPN and CDR2 is SVGIG in the germline V gene (reference sequence). V was pared by 3 bases and J by 3 bases, with 4 bases of the junction left unmatched. The CDR3 sequence is CAWSTGADYGYTF. The CDR3, as DNA: TGTGCCTGGAGCACAGGGGCTGACTATGGCTACACCTTC.

The V call is TRBV3-1 (or the pseudogene TRBV3-2), the J call TRBJ1-2; 7 bases line up with TRBD1. Germline V gene lookup returns CDR1 LGHDT and CDR2 YNNKEL (reference sequence). The CDR3 has 14 amino acids. V trimming: 1 base; J trimming: 6 bases; junction bases outside the gene matches: 5. In DNA, the CDR3 is TGTGCCAGCAGCCAAGCAGGGGGTCTCAATGGCTACACCTTC. Translating gives CASSQAGGLNGYTF.

This chain links TRBV9 with TRBJ2-3; D remains unclear. Germline assignment: CDR1 SGDLS and CDR2 YYNGEE. V dropped 0 bases and J dropped 0 bases, with 11 bases sitting between them. This CDR3 is built from 16 residues. DNA for the CDR3: TGTGCCAGCAGCGTAGGGGCAGCAACTAGCACAGATACGCAGTATTTT. Translating gives CASSVGAATSTDTQYF.

The chain uses TRBV6-1 and TRBJ2-7; D is possibly TRBD1 (6 bases). The CDR3 runs 15 residues. Trimming pared 6 bases from V and 0 bases from J, leaving 15 bases between. Germline lookup yields CDR1 MNHNS and CDR2 SASEGT. The chain's CDR3 is CASRSGHTSSYEQYF. CDR3 bases: TGTGCCAGCAGATCGGGACACACGAGCTCCTACGAGCAGTACTTC.

V gene TRBV5-1 combines with J gene TRBJ1-2; D is unclear. V shed 0 bases and J shed 0 bases, with 9 bases lying between them. The germline CDR1 and CDR2 sequences are SGHRS and YFSETQ. There are 15 residues in the CDR3. The CDR3 loop is CASSLDGPTNYGYTF. Written as DNA, the CDR3 is TGCGCCAGCAGCTTGGATGGGCCGACTAACTATGGCTACACCTTC.

Here the CDR3 reads CVRSLAGYGYTF. CDR3 sequence (DNA): TGTGTCAGAAGCCTCGCAGGGTATGGCTACACCTTC. The V gene is TRBV7-5, the J gene TRBJ1-2; the listed D gene, TRBD1, was not tested against the DNA. TRBV7-5 is a recognized pseudogene. The CDR3 extends over 12 amino acids.

The V and J genes are TRBV29-1 and TRBJ2-3; tentative D call: TRBD2 (5 bases). The germline V gene encodes CDR1 SQVTM and CDR2 ANQGSEA. V lost 2 bases to trimming and J lost 6 bases, with 21 bases between them. The CDR3 is 16 residues long. The CDR3 is CSVEWSSPRGIDTQYF. DNA of the CDR3: TGCAGCGTTGAATGGTCTAGCCCTCGAGGCATTGATACGCAGTATTTT.

This clone was found once. The chain employs TRBV28 and TRBJ2-5; 12 bases are a match to TRBD1. J was trimmed by 5 bases and V by 2 bases; bases with no gene match: 6. Per the germline V gene, CDR1 is MDHEN and CDR2 is SYDVKM. The CDR3 runs 16 residues. This CDR3 reads CASSLGGQGAKETQYF. The CDR3 region has the DNA TGTGCCAGCAGTTTAGGGGGACAGGGGGCCAAGGAGACCCAGTACTTC.

The CDR3 DNA sequence: TGTGCCAGCAGCGCAGGGGGCATCGGGTCAGATACGCAGTATTTT. It encodes CASSAGGIGSDTQYF. The chain joins TRBV9 to TRBJ2-3, with 8 positions matching TRBD1. Germline-derived CDR1 and CDR2 are SGDLS and YYNGEE. This CDR3 is 15 amino acids long. V shed 3 bases, J shed 4 bases, and the junction held 7 bases outside the gene matches.

This clone was found a few times. The chain uses TRBV2 and TRBJ1-4, with 10 bases fitting TRBD1. V shed 4 bases and J 6 bases; nucleotides not matched to a gene: 2. The CDR3 is 14 amino acids. Germline V CDR1 and CDR2: SNHLY, FYNNEI. The chain's CDR3 is CASSAGQGHEKLFF. In DNA, the CDR3 is TGTGCCAGCAGTGCGGGACAGGGGCATGAAAAACTGTTTTTT.

The chain couples TRBV14 to TRBJ2-3; D perhaps matches TRBD2 (5 bases). The CDR3 has 15 residues. Looked up from germline, CDR1 is SGHDN and CDR2 is FVKESK. V lost 0 bases and J lost 4, with 11 bases in between. CDR3 region: CASSQDSLGADTQYF. CDR3 nucleotide sequence: TGTGCCAGCAGCCAAGATTCACTAGGCGCAGATACGCAGTATTTT.

The chain carries TRBV6-4 and TRBJ2-5, with 8 nucleotides matching TRBD2. This CDR3 has 17 amino acids. J gave up 5 bases and V 2 bases, and 13 bases lay outside the gene matches. In germline, CDR1 is MRHNA, CDR2 SNTAGT. Here the CDR3 reads CASSDRSGGPPGETQYF. The CDR3 bases are TGTGCCAGCAGTGACAGAAGCGGGGGCCCTCCAGGCGAGACCCAGTACTTC.

A single count supports this clone. V and J are TRBV28 and TRBJ2-7, with 12 bases identical to TRBD2. J was trimmed by 6 bases and V by 6 bases; bases with no gene match: 6. CDR1 and CDR2 from the germline V gene are MDHEN and SYDVKM. The CDR3 sequence is 14 residues long. The CDR3 sequence is CASRPSGGAVEQYF. The CDR3 DNA reads TGTGCCAGCAGGCCTAGCGGGGGGGCGGTCGAGCAGTACTTC.

This chain connects TRBV7-8 to TRBJ1-5; a possible D gene is TRBD1 (6 bases). The length of the CDR3 is 16 residues. Germline values: CDR1 SGHVS, CDR2 FQNEAQ. V was cut by 5 bases and J by 3 bases, with 17 bases left in between. CDR3 sequence: CASSPIGQISNQPQHF. CDR3 nucleotide sequence: TGTGCCAGCAGCCCCATCGGACAGATCTCCAATCAGCCCCAGCATTTT.